One TCR beta chain is described in this entry. These data come from a study of blood T cell repertoires in COVID-19. Looking at the study overall: Sources were T cells, B-cell-depleted T cells, or PBMCs; the material itself was cDNA or gDNA.

Authors' data handling: Reference gene primers were amplified, and this amplification served to estimate nucleated cell counts. Method: immunoSEQ multiplex PCR; TCRdb's copy keeps in-frame clones and lacks some. V and J calls and clone size are copied from that table; D and trimming were computed from the DNA. The sample lists 150,000 or so clones; 81% were seen once. The length of the CDR3 is 14 residues. V was pared by 6 bases and J by 7 bases, with 5 bases of the junction left unmatched. Per germline, CDR1 LNHDA and CDR2 SQIVND (reference sequence). J is TRBJ1-4 and V is TRBV19, with 10 bases lining up with TRBD1. The clonotype was recovered from a human donor in a cohort sampled during active COVID-19. Sequencing used peripheral blood. In nucleotides, the CDR3 is TGTGCCAGTAGGACAGGGGGCATTGGTGAAAAACTGTTTTTT. It codes for CASRTGGIGEKLFF.